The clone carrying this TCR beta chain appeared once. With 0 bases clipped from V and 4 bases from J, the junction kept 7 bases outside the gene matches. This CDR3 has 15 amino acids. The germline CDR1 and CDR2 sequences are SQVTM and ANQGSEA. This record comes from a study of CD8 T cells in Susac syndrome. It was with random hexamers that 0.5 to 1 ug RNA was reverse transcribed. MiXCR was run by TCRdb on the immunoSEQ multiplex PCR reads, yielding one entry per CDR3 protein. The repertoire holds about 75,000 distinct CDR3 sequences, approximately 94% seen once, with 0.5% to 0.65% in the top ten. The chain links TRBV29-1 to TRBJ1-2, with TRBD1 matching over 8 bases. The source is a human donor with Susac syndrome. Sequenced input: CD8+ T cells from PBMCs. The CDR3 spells CSVEDRQGFVYGYTF. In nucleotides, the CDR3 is TGCAGCGTTGAAGACCGACAGGGGTTCGTCTATGGCTACACCTTC.